This TCR beta chain was recovered during a study of beta chain features in type 1 diabetes. With respect to this clone: A junction boundary mismatches the germline segment, possibly from a read error.

Each sorted fraction was over 98% pure. Every bit of the isolated RNA underwent reverse transcription, so sequencing read expressed TCRB transcripts. Generated by immunoSEQ multiplex PCR, the TCRdb table keeps only in-frame clones and is missing some. The repertoire holds some 160,000 clones, just over 9% seen once, with 2% to 2.5% in the top ten. The CDR3 loop spans 12 amino acids. Germline V gene sequence: CDR1 SSHAT, CDR2 FNYEAQ (reference sequence). Material: central memory CD4+ T cells from blood. The gene calls are TRBV7-7 and TRBJ2-5; D may match TRBD1 or TRBD2 (5 bases each). The TCR originated in a woman aged 18 to 35 in good health. CDR3 sequence reads: CASRGEGETQYF. CDR3 nucleotide sequence: TGTGCTAGCAGAGGGGAAGGAGAGACCCAGTACTTC.